This is a list of T cell receptor beta chains from one sample in a study of siplizumab effects on memory and regulatory T cells. Only in-frame clones appear in the TCRdb table, and some are missing; sequencing was by immunoSEQ multiplex PCR. The sample lists 100,000 to 110,000 clones, about nine tenths occurring once. The sequencing sample was made of CD4+ T cells sorted from blood. These receptors all stem from a human donor in good health. Both conserved end residues are part of each CDR3. Each record gives: J gene, V gene, D gene, clone size, CDR3 protein, CDR3 DNA. A D gene is named only where the DNA matches it firmly. Clone size, where shown, is once, few, many, or a class for clones that have expanded.

J gene: TRBJ1-1
V gene: TRBV19
D gene: TRBD1
clone size: -
CDR3 protein: CASRNRDRVAFF
CDR3 DNA: TGTGCCAGTAGAAACCGGGACAGGGTTGCTTTCTTT

J gene: TRBJ2-7
V gene: TRBV28
D gene: -
clone size: few
CDR3 protein: CASSRTRSADEQYF
CDR3 DNA: TGTGCCAGCAGTCGGACACGTTCAGCTGACGAGCAGTACTTC

J gene: TRBJ2-1
V gene: TRBV5-1
D gene: TRBD2
clone size: -
CDR3 protein: CASSTGGGRDNEQFF
CDR3 DNA: TGCGCCAGCTCCACCGGCGGGGGGAGGGATAATGAGCAGTTCTTC

J gene: TRBJ2-1
V gene: TRBV5-6
D gene: TRBD2
clone size: -
CDR3 protein: CASSFRILAGEFSVF
CDR3 DNA: TGTGCCAGCAGCTTCAGAATACTAGCGGGGGAGTTCTCTGTCTTC

J gene: TRBJ1-2
V gene: TRBV2
D gene: -
clone size: -
CDR3 protein: CASSERTVGYGYTF
CDR3 DNA: TGTGCCAGCAGTGAGCGGACAGTCGGCTATGGCTACACCTTC

J gene: TRBJ1-2
V gene: TRBV6-6
D gene: TRBD1
clone size: -
CDR3 protein: CASSFPTGQGGGYTF
CDR3 DNA: TGTGCCAGCAGTTTTCCCACGGGACAGGGCGGTGGCTACACCTTC

J gene: TRBJ1-6
V gene: TRBV27
D gene: TRBD1
clone size: -
CDR3 protein: CASSPGTVGPLHF
CDR3 DNA: TGTGCCAGCAGTCCGGGGACAGTTGGACCCCTCCACTTT

J gene: TRBJ1-2
V gene: TRBV29-1
D gene: -
clone size: -
CDR3 protein: CSVEPLTGYGYTF
CDR3 DNA: TGCAGCGTTGAACCCCTAACAGGGTATGGCTACACCTTC

J gene: TRBJ2-6
V gene: TRBV7-9
D gene: -
clone size: few
CDR3 protein: CASSFSGASGANVLTF
CDR3 DNA: TGTGCCAGCAGCTTTTCAGGAGCCTCTGGGGCCAACGTCCTGACTTTC

J gene: TRBJ1-4
V gene: TRBV18
D gene: TRBD1
clone size: -
CDR3 protein: CASLRDRDEKLFF
CDR3 DNA: TGTGCCAGCCTCCGGGACAGAGATGAAAAACTGTTTTTT

J gene: TRBJ1-5
V gene: TRBV6-1
D gene: -
clone size: -
CDR3 protein: CASSVGRVGNQPQHF
CDR3 DNA: TGTGCCAGCAGTGTAGGGAGGGTCGGCAATCAGCCCCAGCATTTT

J gene: TRBJ2-7
V gene: TRBV7-9
D gene: TRBD1
clone size: -
CDR3 protein: CASSADRGPGYF
CDR3 DNA: TGTGCCAGCAGCGCAGACAGGGGGCCCGGGTACTTC

J gene: TRBJ1-1
V gene: TRBV18
D gene: -
clone size: -
CDR3 protein: CASSPQGDLVGAFF
CDR3 DNA: TGTGCCAGCTCACCACAGGGGGATCTTGTGGGCGCTTTCTTT

J gene: TRBJ1-2
V gene: TRBV6-6
D gene: TRBD1
clone size: -
CDR3 protein: CASSRDRANYGYTF
CDR3 DNA: TGTGCCAGCAGTCGGGACAGAGCTAACTATGGCTACACCTTC

J gene: TRBJ1-2
V gene: TRBV19
D gene: -
clone size: -
CDR3 protein: CASHTTGSSNYGYTF
CDR3 DNA: TGTGCCAGTCACACAACAGGTTCATCTAACTATGGCTACACCTTC

J gene: TRBJ2-3
V gene: TRBV11-3
D gene: -
clone size: -
CDR3 protein: CASSLGGNTDTQYF
CDR3 DNA: TGTGCCAGCAGCTTAGGGGGTAACACAGATACGCAGTATTTT

J gene: TRBJ1-2
V gene: TRBV28
D gene: -
clone size: -
CDR3 protein: CASSPPSPLGYTF
CDR3 DNA: TGTGCCAGCAGTCCCCCTTCGCCTCTTGGCTACACCTTC

J gene: TRBJ1-2
V gene: TRBV28
D gene: TRBD1
clone size: -
CDR3 protein: CASSYSTGSYGYTF
CDR3 DNA: TGTGCCAGCAGTTACTCGACAGGGAGCTATGGCTACACCTTC

J gene: TRBJ2-3
V gene: TRBV7-2
D gene: -
clone size: -
CDR3 protein: CASSSGWGERAQYF
CDR3 DNA: TGTGCCAGCAGCTCGGGGTGGGGTGAGAGGGCGCAGTATTTT

J gene: TRBJ2-1
V gene: TRBV2
D gene: TRBD2
clone size: -
CDR3 protein: CASRGYDQGLAGGNEQFF
CDR3 DNA: TGTGCCAGCAGGGGATACGACCAGGGACTAGCGGGGGGGAATGAGCAGTTCTTC

J gene: TRBJ1-2
V gene: TRBV5-6
D gene: -
clone size: once
CDR3 protein: CASSRTGISGGYTF
CDR3 DNA: TGTGCCAGCAGCCGTACAGGGATTTCTGGTGGCTACACCTTC

J gene: TRBJ1-3
V gene: TRBV5-4
D gene: -
clone size: -
CDR3 protein: CASSLKGTTSGNTIYF
CDR3 DNA: TGTGCCAGCAGCTTGAAGGGAACCACCTCTGGAAACACCATATATTTT

J gene: TRBJ1-2
V gene: TRBV7-2
D gene: TRBD1
clone size: -
CDR3 protein: CASSSRTGTANYGYTF
CDR3 DNA: TGTGCCAGCAGCTCAAGGACAGGGACGGCTAACTATGGCTACACCTTC

J gene: TRBJ2-3
V gene: TRBV2
D gene: TRBD2
clone size: -
CDR3 protein: CASSVTGGSTDTQYF
CDR3 DNA: TGTGCCAGCAGTGTAACGGGGGGGAGCACAGATACGCAGTATTTT

J gene: TRBJ1-1
V gene: TRBV19
D gene: -
clone size: -
CDR3 protein: CAIHRGQRYTEAFF
CDR3 DNA: TGTGCCATCCATCGGGGCCAAAGGTACACTGAAGCTTTCTTT